Here is one T cell receptor beta chain with its context. Its matching antigen is unknown. Trimming left V 7 bases short and J 1 base short, with 9 bases between. CDR1 MNHEY and CDR2 SVGAGI come from the germline V gene. The CDR3 totals 13 residues. The data were obtained in a study of T cell repertoires and Cas9 in healthy adults. About the research overall: Multi-effector potency, cytotoxicity and lineage were assessed in SpCas9-reactive CD4 and CD8 T cells. Broader study findings: Reportedly, SpCas9-reactive effector T cell proliferation and function were mitigated by SpCas9-reactive Tregs in vitro.

Generated by immunoSEQ multiplex PCR, the TCRdb table keeps only in-frame clones and is missing some. This sample has some 21,000 clones, with under 95% found just once. V is TRBV6-5 and J is TRBJ2-3, with a possible D match to TRBD2 (6 bases). What was sequenced was CD4+ effector T cells (CD127+, CD25-, CD137-, CD154-) from PBMCs; culture status not recorded. This sequence originates from a human donor in good health. The CDR3 DNA reads TGTGCCAGCAACCCGGGGGGCACAGATACGCAGTATTTT. Translation gives CASNPGGTDTQYF.